This TCR beta chain comes out of a study of T-cell reconstitution after alpha-beta-depleted transplantation in children. Unique molecular identifiers were incorporated during preparation of the TCRbeta library. Via MiXCR, TCRdb re-called the PCR reads, giving one row per CDR3 protein. Of roughly 500,000 distinct CDR3 sequences in the sample, under 15% are singletons; the top ten hold about 5.4%. V lost 6 bases and J lost 2, with 17 bases in between. The germline gives CDR1 MDHEN, CDR2 SYDVKM. The CDR3 runs to 16 residues. This clonotype was detected only a few times. V and J are TRBV28 and TRBJ1-3, with D tentatively TRBD1 (6 bases). The starting material was PBMCs from the stem cell graft donor, obtained from the stem cell graft. The sequence derives from a human donor who donated a stem cell graft to a child with combined immunodeficiency. CDR3 loop: CASRSPPGHPGNTIYF. The CDR3 DNA reads TGTGCCAGCAGATCCCCTCCGGGACACCCTGGAAACACCATATATTTT.